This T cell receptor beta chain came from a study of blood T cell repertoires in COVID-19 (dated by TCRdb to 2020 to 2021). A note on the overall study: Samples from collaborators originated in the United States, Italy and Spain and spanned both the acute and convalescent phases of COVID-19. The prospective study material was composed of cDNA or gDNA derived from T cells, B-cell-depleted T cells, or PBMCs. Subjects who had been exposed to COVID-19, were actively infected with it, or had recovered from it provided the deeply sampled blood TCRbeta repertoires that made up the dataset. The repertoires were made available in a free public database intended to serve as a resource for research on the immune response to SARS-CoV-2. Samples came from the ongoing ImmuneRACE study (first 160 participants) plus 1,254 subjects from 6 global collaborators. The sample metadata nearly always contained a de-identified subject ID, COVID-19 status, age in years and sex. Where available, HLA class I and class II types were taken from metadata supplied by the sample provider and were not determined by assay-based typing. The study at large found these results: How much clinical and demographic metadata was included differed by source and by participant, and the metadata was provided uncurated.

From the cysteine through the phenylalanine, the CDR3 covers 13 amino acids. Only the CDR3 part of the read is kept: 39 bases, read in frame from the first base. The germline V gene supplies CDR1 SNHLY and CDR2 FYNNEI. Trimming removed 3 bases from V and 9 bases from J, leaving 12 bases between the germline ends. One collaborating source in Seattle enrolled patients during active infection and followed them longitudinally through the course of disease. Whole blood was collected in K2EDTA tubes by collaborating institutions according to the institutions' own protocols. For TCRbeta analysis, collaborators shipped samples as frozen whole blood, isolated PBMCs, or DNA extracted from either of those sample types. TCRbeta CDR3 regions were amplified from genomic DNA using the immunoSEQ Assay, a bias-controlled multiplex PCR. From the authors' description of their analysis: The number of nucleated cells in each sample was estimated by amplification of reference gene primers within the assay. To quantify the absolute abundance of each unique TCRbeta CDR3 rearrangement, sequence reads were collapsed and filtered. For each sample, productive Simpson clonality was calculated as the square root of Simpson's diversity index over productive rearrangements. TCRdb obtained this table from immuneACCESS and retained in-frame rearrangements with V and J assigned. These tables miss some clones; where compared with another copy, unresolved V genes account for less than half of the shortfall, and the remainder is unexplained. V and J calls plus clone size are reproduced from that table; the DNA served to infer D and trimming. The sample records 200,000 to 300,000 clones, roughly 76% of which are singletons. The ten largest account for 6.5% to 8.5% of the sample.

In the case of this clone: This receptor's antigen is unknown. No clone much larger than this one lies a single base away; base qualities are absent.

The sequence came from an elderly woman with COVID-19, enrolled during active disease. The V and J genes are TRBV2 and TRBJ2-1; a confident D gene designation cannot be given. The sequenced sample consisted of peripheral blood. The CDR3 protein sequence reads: CASSDGQRSEQFF. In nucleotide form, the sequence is TGTGCCAGCAGTGATGGCCAAAGGAGTGAGCAGTTCTTC.